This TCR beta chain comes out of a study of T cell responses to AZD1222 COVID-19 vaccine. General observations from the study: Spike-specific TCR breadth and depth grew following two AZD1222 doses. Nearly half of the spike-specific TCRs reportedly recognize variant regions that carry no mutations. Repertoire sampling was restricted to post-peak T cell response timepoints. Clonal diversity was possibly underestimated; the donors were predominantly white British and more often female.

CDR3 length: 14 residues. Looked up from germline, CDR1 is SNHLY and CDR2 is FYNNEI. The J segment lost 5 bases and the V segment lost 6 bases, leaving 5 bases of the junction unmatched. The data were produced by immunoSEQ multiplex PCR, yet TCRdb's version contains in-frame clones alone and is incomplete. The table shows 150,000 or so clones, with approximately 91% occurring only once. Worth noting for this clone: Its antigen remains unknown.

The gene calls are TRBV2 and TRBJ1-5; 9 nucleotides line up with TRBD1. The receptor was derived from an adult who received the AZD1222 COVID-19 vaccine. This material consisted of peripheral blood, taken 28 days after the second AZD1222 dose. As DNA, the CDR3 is TGTGCCAGCAGGGTGGACAGGGGTCATCAGCCCCAGCATTTT. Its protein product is CASRVDRGHQPQHF.